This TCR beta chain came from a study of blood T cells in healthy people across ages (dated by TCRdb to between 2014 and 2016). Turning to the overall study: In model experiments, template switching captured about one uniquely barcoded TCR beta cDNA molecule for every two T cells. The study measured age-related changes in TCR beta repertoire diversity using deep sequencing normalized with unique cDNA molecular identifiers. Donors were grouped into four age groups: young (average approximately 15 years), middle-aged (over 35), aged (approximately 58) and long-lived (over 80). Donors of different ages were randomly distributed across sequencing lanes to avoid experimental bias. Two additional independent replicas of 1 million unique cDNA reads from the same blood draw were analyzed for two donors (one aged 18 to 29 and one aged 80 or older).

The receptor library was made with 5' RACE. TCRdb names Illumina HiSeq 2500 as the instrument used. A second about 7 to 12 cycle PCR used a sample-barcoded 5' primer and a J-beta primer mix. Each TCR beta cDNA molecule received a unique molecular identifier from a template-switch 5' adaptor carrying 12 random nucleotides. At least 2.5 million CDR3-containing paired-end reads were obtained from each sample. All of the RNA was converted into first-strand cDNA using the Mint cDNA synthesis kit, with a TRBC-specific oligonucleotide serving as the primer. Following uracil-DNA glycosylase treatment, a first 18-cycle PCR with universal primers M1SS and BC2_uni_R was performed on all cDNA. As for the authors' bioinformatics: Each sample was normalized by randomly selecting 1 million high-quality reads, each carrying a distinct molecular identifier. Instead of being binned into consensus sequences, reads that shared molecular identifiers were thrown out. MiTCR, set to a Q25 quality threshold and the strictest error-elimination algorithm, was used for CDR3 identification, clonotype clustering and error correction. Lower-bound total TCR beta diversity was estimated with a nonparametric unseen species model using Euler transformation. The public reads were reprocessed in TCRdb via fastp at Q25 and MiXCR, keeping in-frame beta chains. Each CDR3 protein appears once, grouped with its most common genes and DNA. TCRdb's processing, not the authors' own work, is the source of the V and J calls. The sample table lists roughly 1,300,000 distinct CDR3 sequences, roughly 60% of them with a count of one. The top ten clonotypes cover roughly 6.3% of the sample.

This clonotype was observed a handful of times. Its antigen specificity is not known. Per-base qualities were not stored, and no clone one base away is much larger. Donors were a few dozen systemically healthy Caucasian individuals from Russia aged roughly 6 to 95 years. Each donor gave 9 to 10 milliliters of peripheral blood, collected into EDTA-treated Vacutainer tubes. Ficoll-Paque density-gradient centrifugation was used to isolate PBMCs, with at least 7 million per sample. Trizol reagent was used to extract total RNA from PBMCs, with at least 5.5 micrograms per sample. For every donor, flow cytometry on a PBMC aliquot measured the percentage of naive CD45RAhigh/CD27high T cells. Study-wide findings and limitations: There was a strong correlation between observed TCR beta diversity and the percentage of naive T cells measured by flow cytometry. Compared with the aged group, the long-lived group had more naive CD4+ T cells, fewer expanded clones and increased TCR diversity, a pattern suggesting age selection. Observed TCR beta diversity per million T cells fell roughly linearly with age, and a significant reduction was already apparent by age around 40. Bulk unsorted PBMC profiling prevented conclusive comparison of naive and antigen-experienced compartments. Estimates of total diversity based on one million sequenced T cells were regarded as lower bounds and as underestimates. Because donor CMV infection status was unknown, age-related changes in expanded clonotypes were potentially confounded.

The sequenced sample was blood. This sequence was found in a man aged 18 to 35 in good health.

The encoded CDR3 is CSARGLYQETQYF. The sequenced DNA: TGCAGCGCCCGGGGCCTGTACCAAGAGACCCAGTACTTC. The rearrangement combines TRBV29-1 with TRBJ2-5; the D gene may be TRBD1 or TRBD2, since each aligns over 5 bases. CDR1 and CDR2, per the germline V gene, are SQVTM and ANQGSEA. V sheds 7 bases and J sheds 0 bases, leaving 12 bases between their ends. From the cysteine up to the phenylalanine, the CDR3 has a length of 13 residues. Only CDR3 DNA remains: 39 bases, in frame from the first base.